This T cell receptor (beta chain) was retrieved from a study of CD8 T cell repertoires and HIV-1 epitope variants (dated by TCRdb to the early 2020s). Background for the entire study: Twenty-five peptides representing autologous and known Gag and Nef epitope variants were each used to stimulate T cells in separate culture wells. A CMV, EBV and flu peptide pool, the Ebola AY9 epitope as negative control, and a no-peptide well were included as control conditions. The epitopes tested were three Gag epitope families plus Nef HW9 and YT9. T cells were enriched using the EasySep Human T Cell Enrichment Kit and were co-cultured with equal numbers of autologous T cell-negative cells serving as antigen-presenting cells. Cultures ran for around ten days in IMDM with gentamicin, with half-media changes on days 3 and 7 adding IL-2, IL-7 and IL-15. An aliquot of 1M T cells was set aside as an uncultured baseline condition, separate from the approximately 80 T cell cultures. Running each culture condition in triplicate, except for one peptide done in duplicate, gave a total of 80 to 95 T cell cultures.

The EasySep Human CD8+ T Cell Enrichment Kit was used on day 10 to isolate CD8+ T cells from every culture. Broad study findings and their caveats: Eight to ten antigen-specific TCR beta clonotypes were identified, and roughly six of them appeared cross-reactive for autologous or known escape epitope variants. A handful of clonotypes recognized the Nef KF9 family and one clonotype recognized the HW9 family, while no responses were seen to the TAALDMSHF plasma variant. The assay could identify only TCR beta chains and pointed to proliferation in response to antigen, not to T cell function or cytokine profile.

This clone is classified as medium-sized (0.01 to 0.1%). Its antigen target is currently unknown. Base qualities are not at hand, and no much larger clone is one base apart. TCR beta CDR3 regions were sequenced at survey depth on the immunoSEQ platform. The QIAamp DNA micro kit was used to extract genomic DNA from every cultured and uncultured CD8+ T cell population. As for the authors' bioinformatics: Samples with fewer than 5,000 productive reads were excluded, which removed about 7% of the roughly 80 HIV peptide-stimulated cultures. A MANAFEST web app trimmed sequences to CDR3 and removed nonproductive sequences, CDR3s under 5 amino acids, and those not starting C or ending F/W. Clonotypes were classified as antigen-specific only if expansion was observed in at least 2 of 3 replicates versus the no-peptide control at FDR 0.01, only within one epitope family. A frequency at least fivefold higher than in wells stimulated with peptides from other epitope families was additionally required for specific clonotypes. Held by TCRdb, this immuneACCESS table contains in-frame sequences only and omits some clones. Under half of the omission traces to an unresolved V gene where checked; the cause of the rest is unknown. For V, J and clone size, that table is used; D and trimming come from the DNA. The sample table lists a few thousand clones, less than 70% of them with a count of one. The ten largest clones take up under 50% of the sample.

The CDR3 sequence holds 13 residues, the cysteine and phenylalanine included. The only DNA kept is the CDR3, 39 bases in frame from the first base. The germline V gene supplies CDR1 MRHNA and CDR2 SNTAGT. Trimming at the junction amounts to 2 bases on V and 1 base on J, and the germline ends lie 2 bases apart. This TCR derives from a male donor with HIV. The V and J genes are TRBV6-4 and TRBJ2-2, with the D segment identity uncertain. The sequenced sample consisted of cultured CD8+ T cells derived from PBMCs. The CDR3 reads CASSDRNTGELFF. The DNA sequence follows: TGTGCCAGCAGTGACAGGAACACCGGGGAGCTGTTTTTT.